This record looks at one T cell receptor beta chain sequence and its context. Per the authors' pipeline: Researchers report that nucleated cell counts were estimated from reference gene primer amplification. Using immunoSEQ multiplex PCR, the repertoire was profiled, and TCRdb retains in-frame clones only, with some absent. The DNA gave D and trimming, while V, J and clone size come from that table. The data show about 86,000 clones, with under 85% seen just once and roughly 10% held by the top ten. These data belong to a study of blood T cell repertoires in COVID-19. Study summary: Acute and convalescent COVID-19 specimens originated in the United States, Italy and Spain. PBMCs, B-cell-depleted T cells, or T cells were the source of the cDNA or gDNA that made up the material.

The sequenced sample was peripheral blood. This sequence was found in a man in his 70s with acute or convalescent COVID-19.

The DNA for the CDR3 is TGTGCCAGCAGCGACCGGACAGGGGAGGATACGCAGTATTTT. Its protein product is CASSDRTGEDTQYF. This chain joins TRBV9 and TRBJ2-3, with 9 bases identical to TRBD1. Germline CDR1 reads SGDLS; CDR2 reads YYNGEE. V was pared by 3 bases and J by 6 bases, with 5 bases of the junction left unmatched. The CDR3 is 14 amino acids.